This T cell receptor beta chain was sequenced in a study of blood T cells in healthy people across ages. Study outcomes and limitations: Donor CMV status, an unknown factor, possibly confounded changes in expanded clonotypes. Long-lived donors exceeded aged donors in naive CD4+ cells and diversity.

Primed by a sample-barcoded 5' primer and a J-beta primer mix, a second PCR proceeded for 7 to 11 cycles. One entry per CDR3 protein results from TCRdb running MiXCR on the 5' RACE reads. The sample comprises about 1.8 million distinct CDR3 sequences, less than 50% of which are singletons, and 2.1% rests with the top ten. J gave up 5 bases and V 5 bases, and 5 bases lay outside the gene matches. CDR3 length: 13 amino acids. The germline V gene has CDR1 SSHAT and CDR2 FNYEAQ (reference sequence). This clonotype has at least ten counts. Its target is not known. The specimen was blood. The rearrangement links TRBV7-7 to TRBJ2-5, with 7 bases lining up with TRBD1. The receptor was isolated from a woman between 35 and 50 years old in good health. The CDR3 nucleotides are TGTGCCAGCAGCGCCGACAGGGAGGAGACCCAGTACTTC. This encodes CASSADREETQYF.